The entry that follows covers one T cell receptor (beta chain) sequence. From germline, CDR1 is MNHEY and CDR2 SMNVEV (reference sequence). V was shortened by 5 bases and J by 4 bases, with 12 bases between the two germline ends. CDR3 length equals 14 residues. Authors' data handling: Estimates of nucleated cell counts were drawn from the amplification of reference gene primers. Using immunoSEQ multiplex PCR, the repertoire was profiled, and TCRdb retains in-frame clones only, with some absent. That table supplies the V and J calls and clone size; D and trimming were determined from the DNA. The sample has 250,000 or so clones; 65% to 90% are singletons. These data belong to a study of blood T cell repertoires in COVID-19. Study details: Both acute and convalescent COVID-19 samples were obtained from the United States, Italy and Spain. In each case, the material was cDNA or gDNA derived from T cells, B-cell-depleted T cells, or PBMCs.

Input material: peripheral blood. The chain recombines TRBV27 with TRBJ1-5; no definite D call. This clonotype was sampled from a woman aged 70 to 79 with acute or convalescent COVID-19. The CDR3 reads CASSPWLRNQPQHF. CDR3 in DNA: TGTGCCAGCAGTCCCTGGCTCAGAAATCAGCCCCAGCATTTT.